This section outlines one T cell receptor beta chain sequence together with its context. The data belong to a study of cytomegalovirus exposure and HLA in healthy donors. Study details: The roughly 670 first-cohort repertoires shared a platform with the 120 validation repertoires, as reported in a later analysis.

Clones were sequenced by immunoSEQ multiplex PCR, and TCRdb holds only the in-frame ones, with some missing. The sample holds under 75,000 clones; around 81% are singletons and the top ten take 3%. The germline CDR1 and CDR2 sequences are SEHNR and FQNEAQ (reference sequence). V dropped 5 bases and J dropped 3 bases, with 8 bases sitting between them. The CDR3 runs 12 residues. The source of this sequence is a man in his thirties or forties in good health and CMV-seronegative. The specimen was PBMCs. The chain recombines TRBV7-9 with TRBJ2-7; TRBD2 is a possible D gene (6 bases). This CDR3 is CASSAGSYEQYF. The DNA for the CDR3 is TGTGCCAGCAGCGCCGGGAGCTACGAGCAGTACTTC.